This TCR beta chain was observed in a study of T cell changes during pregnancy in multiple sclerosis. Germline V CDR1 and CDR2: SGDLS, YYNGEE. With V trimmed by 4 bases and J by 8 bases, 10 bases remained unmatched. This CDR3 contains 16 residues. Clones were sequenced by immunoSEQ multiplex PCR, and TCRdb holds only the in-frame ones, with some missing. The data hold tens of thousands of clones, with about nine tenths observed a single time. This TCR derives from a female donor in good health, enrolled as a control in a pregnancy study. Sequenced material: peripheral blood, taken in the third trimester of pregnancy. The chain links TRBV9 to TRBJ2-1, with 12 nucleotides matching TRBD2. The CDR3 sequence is CASSPRLAGDPDEQFF. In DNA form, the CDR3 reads TGTGCCAGCAGCCCCAGACTAGCGGGAGACCCCGATGAGCAGTTCTTC.